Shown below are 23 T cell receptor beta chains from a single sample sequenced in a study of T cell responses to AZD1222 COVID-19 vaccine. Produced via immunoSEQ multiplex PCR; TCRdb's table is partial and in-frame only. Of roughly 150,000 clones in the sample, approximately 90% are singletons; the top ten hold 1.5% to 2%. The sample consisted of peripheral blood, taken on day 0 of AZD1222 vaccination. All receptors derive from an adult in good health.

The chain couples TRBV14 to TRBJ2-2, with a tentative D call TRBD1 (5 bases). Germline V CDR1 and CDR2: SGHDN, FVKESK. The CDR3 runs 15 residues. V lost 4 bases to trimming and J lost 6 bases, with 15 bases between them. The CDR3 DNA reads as TGTGCCAGCAGCCTATACAGGATTCCGGCCGGGGAGCTGTTTTTT. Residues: CASSLYRIPAGELFF.

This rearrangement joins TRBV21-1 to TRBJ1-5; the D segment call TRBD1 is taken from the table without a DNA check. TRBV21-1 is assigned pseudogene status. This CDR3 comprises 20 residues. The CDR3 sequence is CASTPPLPGQGSLNNQPQHF. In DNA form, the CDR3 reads TGTGCCAGCACCCCGCCCCTTCCGGGACAGGGGAGTTTGAACAATCAGCCCCAGCATTTT.

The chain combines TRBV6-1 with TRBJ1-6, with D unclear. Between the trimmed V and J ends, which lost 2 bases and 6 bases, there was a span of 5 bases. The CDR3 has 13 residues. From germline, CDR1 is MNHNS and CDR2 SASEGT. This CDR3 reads CASSEQVNSPLHF. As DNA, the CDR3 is TGTGCCAGCAGTGAACAGGTTAATTCACCCCTCCACTTT.

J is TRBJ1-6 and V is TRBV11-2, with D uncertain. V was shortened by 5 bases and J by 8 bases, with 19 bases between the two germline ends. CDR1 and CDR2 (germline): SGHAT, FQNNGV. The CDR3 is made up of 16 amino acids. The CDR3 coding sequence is TGTGCCAGCAGCACGGCGATTGAGGATTGGGATTCACCCCTCCACTTT. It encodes CASSTAIEDWDSPLHF.

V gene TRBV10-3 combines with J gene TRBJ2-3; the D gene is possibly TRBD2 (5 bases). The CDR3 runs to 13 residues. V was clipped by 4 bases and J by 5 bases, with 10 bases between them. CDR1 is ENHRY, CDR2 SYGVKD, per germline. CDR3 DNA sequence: TGTGCCATCAGTGTCGAGGGTTTAGATACGCAGTATTTT. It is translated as CAISVEGLDTQYF.

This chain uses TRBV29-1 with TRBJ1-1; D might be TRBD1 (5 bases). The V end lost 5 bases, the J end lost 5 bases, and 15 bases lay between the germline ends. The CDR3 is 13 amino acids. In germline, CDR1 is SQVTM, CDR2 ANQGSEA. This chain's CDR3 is CSVSEGAKTEAFF. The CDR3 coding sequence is TGCAGCGTTTCGGAAGGGGCGAAAACTGAAGCTTTCTTT.

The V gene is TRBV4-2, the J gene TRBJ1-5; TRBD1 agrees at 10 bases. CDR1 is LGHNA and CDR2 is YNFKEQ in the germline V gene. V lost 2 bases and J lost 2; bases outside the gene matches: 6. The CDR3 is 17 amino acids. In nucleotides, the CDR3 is TGTGCCAGCAGCCAACAGACAGGGGGCGAGGGCAATCAGCCCCAGCATTTT. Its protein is CASSQQTGGEGNQPQHF.

The DNA for the CDR3 is TGTGCCAGCAGCTTATTTGTTGGGACTGAAGCTTTCTTT. It yields the protein CASSLFVGTEAFF. This chain connects TRBV11-2 to TRBJ1-1; D gene unclear. Trimming pared 2 bases from V and 5 bases from J, leaving 9 bases between. The CDR3 totals 13 residues. Germline V gene data show CDR1 as SGHAT and CDR2 as FQNNGV.

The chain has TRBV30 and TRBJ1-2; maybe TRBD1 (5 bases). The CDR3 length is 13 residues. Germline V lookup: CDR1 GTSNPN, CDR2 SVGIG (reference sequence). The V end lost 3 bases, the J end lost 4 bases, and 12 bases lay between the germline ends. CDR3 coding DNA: TGTGCCTGGAGGGGGCCCCTTGTCTATGGCTACACCTTC. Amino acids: CAWRGPLVYGYTF.

CDR3 nucleotides: TGTGCCAGCAGTTACAGGGACCACTATGGCTACACCTTC. Amino acids: CASSYRDHYGYTF. This chain links TRBV28 with TRBJ1-2; possibly TRBD1 for D (6 bases). The V and J ends lost 4 bases and 3 bases respectively, with 9 bases between them. The CDR3 loop spans 13 amino acids. CDR1 is MDHEN, CDR2 SYDVKM, per germline.

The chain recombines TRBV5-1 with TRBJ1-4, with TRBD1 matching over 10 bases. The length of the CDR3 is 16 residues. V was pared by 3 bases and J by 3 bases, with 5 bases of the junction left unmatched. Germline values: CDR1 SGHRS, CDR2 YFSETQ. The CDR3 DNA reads TGCGCCAGCAGCTCGACAGGGGGCGTTCCTAATGAAAAACTGTTTTTT. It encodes CASSSTGGVPNEKLFF.

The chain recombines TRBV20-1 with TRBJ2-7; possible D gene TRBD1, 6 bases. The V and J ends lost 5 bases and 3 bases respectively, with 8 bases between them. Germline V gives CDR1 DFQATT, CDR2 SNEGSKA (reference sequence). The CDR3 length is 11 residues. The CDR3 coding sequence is TGCAGTGCTCAACAGGGCTACGAGCAGTACTTC. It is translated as CSAQQGYEQYF.

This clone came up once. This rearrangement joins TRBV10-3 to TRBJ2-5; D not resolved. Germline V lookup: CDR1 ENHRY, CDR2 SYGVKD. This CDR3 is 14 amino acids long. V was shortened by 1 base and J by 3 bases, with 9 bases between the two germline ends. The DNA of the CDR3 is TGTGCCATCAGTGAGTTCGGCAGCAAAGAGACCCAGTACTTC. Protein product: CAISEFGSKETQYF.

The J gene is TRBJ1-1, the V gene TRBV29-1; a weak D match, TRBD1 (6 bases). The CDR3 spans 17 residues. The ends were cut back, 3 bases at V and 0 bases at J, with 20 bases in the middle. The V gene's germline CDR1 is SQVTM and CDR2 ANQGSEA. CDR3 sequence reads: CSVDPSRGRWVNTEAFF. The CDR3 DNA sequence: TGCAGCGTTGACCCCTCCAGGGGAAGATGGGTGAACACTGAAGCTTTCTTT.

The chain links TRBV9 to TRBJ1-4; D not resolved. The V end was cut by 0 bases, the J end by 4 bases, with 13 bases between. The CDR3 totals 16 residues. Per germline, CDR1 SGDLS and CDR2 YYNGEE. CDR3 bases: TGTGCCAGCAGCGTAGCTACGGGCGAGTATAATGAAAAACTGTTTTTT. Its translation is CASSVATGEYNEKLFF.

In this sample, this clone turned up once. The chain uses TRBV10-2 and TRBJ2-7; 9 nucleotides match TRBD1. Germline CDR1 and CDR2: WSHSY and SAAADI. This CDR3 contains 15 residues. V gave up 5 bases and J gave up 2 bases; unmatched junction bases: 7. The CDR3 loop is CASSLRGQGTYEQYF. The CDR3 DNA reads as TGCGCCAGCAGTTTAAGAGGACAGGGGACCTACGAGCAGTACTTC.

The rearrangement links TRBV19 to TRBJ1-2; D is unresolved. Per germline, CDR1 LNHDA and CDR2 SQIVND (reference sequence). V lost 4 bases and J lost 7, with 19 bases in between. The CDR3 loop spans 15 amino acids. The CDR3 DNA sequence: TGTGCCAGTAGTAGTATAGAGGCCACGGCGTCTGGCTACACCTTC. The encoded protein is CASSSIEATASGYTF.

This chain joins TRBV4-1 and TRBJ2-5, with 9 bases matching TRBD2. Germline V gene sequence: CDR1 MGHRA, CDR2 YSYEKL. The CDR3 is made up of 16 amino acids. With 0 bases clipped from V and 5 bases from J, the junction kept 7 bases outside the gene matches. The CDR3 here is CASSQEQRGAQETQYF. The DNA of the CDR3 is TGCGCCAGCAGCCAAGAACAGCGGGGGGCCCAGGAGACCCAGTACTTC.

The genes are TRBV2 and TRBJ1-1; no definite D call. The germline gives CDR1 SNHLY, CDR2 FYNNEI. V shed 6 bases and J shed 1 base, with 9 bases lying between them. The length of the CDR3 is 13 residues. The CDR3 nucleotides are TGTGCCAGCAGACCCGACAAGAACACTGAAGCTTTCTTT. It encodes CASRPDKNTEAFF.

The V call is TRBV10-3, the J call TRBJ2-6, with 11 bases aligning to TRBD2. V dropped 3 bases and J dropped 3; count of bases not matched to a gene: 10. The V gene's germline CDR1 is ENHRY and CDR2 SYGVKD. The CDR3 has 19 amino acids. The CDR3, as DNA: TGTGCCATCAGTGACGCGGGACTAGCGGTAGTAGGTGGGGCCAACGTCCTGACTTTC. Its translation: CAISDAGLAVVGGANVLTF.

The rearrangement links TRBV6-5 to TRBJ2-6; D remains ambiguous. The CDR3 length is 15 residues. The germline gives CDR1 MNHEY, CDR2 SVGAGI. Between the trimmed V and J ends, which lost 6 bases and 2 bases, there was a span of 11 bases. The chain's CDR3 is CASSPRGAGANVLTF. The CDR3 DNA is TGTGCCAGCAGCCCGAGAGGAGCTGGGGCCAACGTCCTGACTTTC.

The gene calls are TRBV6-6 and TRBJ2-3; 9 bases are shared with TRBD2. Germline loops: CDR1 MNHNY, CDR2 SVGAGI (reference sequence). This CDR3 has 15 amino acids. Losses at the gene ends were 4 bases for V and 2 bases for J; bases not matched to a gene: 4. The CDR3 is CASSWPSGATDTQYF. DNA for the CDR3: TGTGCCAGCAGTTGGCCTAGCGGGGCCACAGATACGCAGTATTTT.

CDR3 in DNA: TGTGCCAGCAGTGAAATAACTGAAGCTTTCTTT. Translated, it gives CASSEITEAFF. This chain connects TRBV6-1 to TRBJ1-1; D is uncertain. V was clipped by 2 bases and J by 5 bases, with 3 bases between them. Germline loops: CDR1 MNHNS, CDR2 SASEGT. The CDR3 runs 11 residues.